The rows below give T cell receptor beta chains drawn from one sample of a study of cytomegalovirus exposure and HLA in healthy donors. Only in-frame clones appear in the TCRdb table, and some are missing; sequencing was by immunoSEQ multiplex PCR. The repertoire holds hundreds of thousands of clones, with about 90% as singletons. Sequencing was performed on PBMCs. The origin of the receptors is a woman in her twenties or thirties in good health and CMV-seronegative. Each CDR3 is given with its conserved first and last residue. The D gene is left open where the match is weak. Rows may omit the clone size; those that give it use once, few, many or a size class.

CDR3	DNA	size	V	J	D
CASRGTGNTEAFF	TGTGCCAGTAGAGGGACAGGCAACACTGAAGCTTTCTTT	NA	TRBV19	TRBJ1-1	TRBD1
CASSWDRRLNTEAFF	TGTGCCAGCAGTTGGGACAGAAGATTGAACACTGAAGCTTTCTTT	NA	TRBV28	TRBJ1-1	TRBD1
CASSAGQGAVSYEQYF	TGCGCCAGCAGCGCGGGACAGGGGGCAGTTTCCTACGAGCAGTACTTC	once	TRBV5-1	TRBJ2-7	TRBD1
CASSPDGYYGYTF	TGTGCCAGCAGCCCGGACGGATACTATGGCTACACCTTC	NA	TRBV9	TRBJ1-2	NA
CAISETSFFYEQYF	TGTGCCATCAGTGAGACGTCGTTCTTCTACGAGCAGTACTTC	NA	TRBV10-3	TRBJ2-7	NA
CASSGPTEAFF	TGCGCCAGCAGTGGGCCCACTGAAGCTTTCTTT	once	TRBV5-1	TRBJ1-1	NA
CASSLLAGARETQYF	TGCGCCAGCAGTCTTCTAGCGGGAGCCCGGGAGACCCAGTACTTC	NA	TRBV5-1	TRBJ2-5	TRBD2
CASSEEFRSDTQYF	TGTGCCAGCAGTGAGGAGTTTAGGTCAGATACGCAGTATTTT	NA	TRBV2	TRBJ2-3	NA
CASSKSLGGEQFF	TGTGCCAGCAGTAAAAGCCTGGGGGGTGAGCAGTTCTTC	NA	TRBV27	TRBJ2-1	NA
CASSQQASIADTQYF	TGCGCCAGCAGCCAACAGGCTAGTATCGCAGATACGCAGTATTTT	NA	TRBV4-1	TRBJ2-3	NA
CASSPAWEMNYEQYF	TGTGCCAGCAGTCCCGCCTGGGAGATGAATTACGAGCAGTACTTC	NA	TRBV27	TRBJ2-7	NA
CASSPRGGSSYEQYF	TGTGCCAGCAGCCCAAGGGGCGGAAGCTCCTACGAGCAGTACTTC	NA	TRBV27	TRBJ2-7	NA
CASSSRRYEQYF	TGTGCCAGCAGTTCTAGGAGGTACGAGCAGTACTTC	NA	TRBV6-6	TRBJ2-7	NA
CASSWGLAGAKAKNIQYF	TGCGCCAGCAGCTGGGGACTAGCGGGAGCGAAGGCCAAAAACATTCAGTACTTC	few	TRBV5-1	TRBJ2-4	TRBD2
CASSQNWGDTQYF	TGTGCCAGCAGCCAAAACTGGGGAGATACGCAGTATTTT	NA	TRBV14	TRBJ2-3	NA
CASSLDGRGGNYGYTF	TGTGCCAGCAGCCTAGACGGCAGGGGTGGGAACTATGGCTACACCTTC	NA	TRBV9	TRBJ1-2	NA
CASSYSAGGPGETQYF	TGTGCCAGCAGTTACTCAGCGGGAGGCCCGGGGGAGACCCAGTACTTC	NA	TRBV6-5	TRBJ2-5	TRBD2
CASSLSGTETQYF	TGCGCCAGCAGCTTGTCAGGGACGGAGACCCAGTACTTC	NA	TRBV5-1	TRBJ2-5	NA
CASSQELYRVNQPQHF	TGCGCCAGCAGCCAAGAGCTGTACAGGGTCAATCAGCCCCAGCATTTT	NA	TRBV4-1	TRBJ1-5	NA
CASSLDNRQETQYF	TGTGCCAGCAGCCTAGACAACCGCCAAGAGACCCAGTACTTC	NA	TRBV9	TRBJ2-5	NA
CASSVEGYEQYF	TGTGCCAGCAGCGTAGAAGGTTACGAGCAGTACTTC	NA	TRBV9	TRBJ2-7	NA
CATALGPLSEQYF	TGTGCCACCGCCCTGGGGCCGTTGAGTGAGCAGTACTTC	NA	TRBV7-3	TRBJ2-7	NA
CASSREVAYEQYF	TGCGCCAGCAGCCGGGAGGTTGCTTACGAGCAGTACTTC	once	TRBV5-1	TRBJ2-7	TRBD2
CASSQVGGNEQFF	TGTGCCAGCAGCCAAGTCGGCGGGAATGAGCAGTTCTTC	NA	TRBV4-2	TRBJ2-1	NA
CSVQTTIVRENTEAFF	TGCAGCGTCCAGACGACGATAGTCAGGGAGAACACTGAAGCTTTCTTT	NA	TRBV29-1	TRBJ1-1	NA
CASSRGDPSVNEQFF	TGCGCCAGCAGTAGGGGGGATCCCTCAGTCAATGAGCAGTTCTTC	NA	TRBV5-1	TRBJ2-1	NA
CATTLNTEETDTQYF	TGTGCCACCACCCTTAACACGGAGGAAACAGATACGCAGTATTTT	NA	TRBV6-6	TRBJ2-3	NA
CSAPENTEAFF	TGCAGTGCCCCAGAGAACACTGAAGCTTTCTTT	NA	TRBV20-1	TRBJ1-1	NA
CASSSTGGNTEAFF	TGTGCCAGCAGTTCGACCGGAGGGAACACTGAAGCTTTCTTT	once	TRBV28	TRBJ1-1	NA
CASSSTGTNEQFF	TGTGCCAGCAGCTCTACCGGGACCAATGAGCAGTTCTTC	NA	TRBV7-3	TRBJ2-1	NA
CASSLLGNNYGYTF	TGTGCCAGCAGTTTATTGGGTAACAACTATGGCTACACCTTC	NA	TRBV27	TRBJ1-2	NA
CASRLTTGFSGANVLTF	TGTGCCAGTAGGTTGACGACGGGCTTCTCTGGGGCCAACGTCCTGACTTTC	NA	TRBV19	TRBJ2-6	NA
CASSPLTSGYYNEQFF	TGTGCCAGCAGTCCCCTAACTAGCGGCTACTACAATGAGCAGTTCTTC	NA	TRBV27	TRBJ2-1	TRBD2
CAISVGGSYNEQFF	TGTGCCATCAGTGTTGGGGGCTCCTACAATGAGCAGTTCTTC	once	TRBV10-3	TRBJ2-1	NA